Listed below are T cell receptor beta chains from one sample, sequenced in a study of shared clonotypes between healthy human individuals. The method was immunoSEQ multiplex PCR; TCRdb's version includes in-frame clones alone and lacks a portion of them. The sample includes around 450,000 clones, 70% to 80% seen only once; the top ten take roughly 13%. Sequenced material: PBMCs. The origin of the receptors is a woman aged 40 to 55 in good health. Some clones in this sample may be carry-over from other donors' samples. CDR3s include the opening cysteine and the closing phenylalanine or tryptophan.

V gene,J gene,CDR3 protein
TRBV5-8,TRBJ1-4,CASSKPGQPNEKLFF
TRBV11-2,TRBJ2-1,CASNLRPDHSYNEQFF
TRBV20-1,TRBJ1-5,CSADQPQHF
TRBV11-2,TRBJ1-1,CASSLGLVHTEAFF
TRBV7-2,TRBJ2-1,CASSVAGSLYNEQFF
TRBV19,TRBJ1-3,CASRTRGGTEGNTIYF
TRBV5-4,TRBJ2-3,CASSLGGPLARKSDTQYF
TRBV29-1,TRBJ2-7,CSVERWSWTGGREQYF
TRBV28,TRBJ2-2,CASPPSGGANTGELFF
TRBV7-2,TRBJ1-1,CASSLRVGGAVNTEAFF
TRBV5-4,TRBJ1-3,CASSLWGGNTIYF
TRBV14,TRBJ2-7,CASSQDEGEWHYEQYF
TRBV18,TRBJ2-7,CASSPGAPEPHEQYF
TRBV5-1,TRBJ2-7,CASSSTLGGGSAYEQYF
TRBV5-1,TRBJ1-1,CASSLGAENTEAFF
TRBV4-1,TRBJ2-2,CASSHFSGPNTGELFF
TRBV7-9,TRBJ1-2,CASSPGGGGRGYTF
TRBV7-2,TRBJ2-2,CASRSGLAGYTGELFF
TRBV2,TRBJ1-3,CASSADSISGNTIYF
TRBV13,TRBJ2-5,CASSSRPGVGTQYF
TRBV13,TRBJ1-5,CASSLDPGNQPQHF
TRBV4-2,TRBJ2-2,CASSQETEKNTGELFF
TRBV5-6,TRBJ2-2,CASSPGARVDRELFF
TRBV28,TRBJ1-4,CASSFQGVREKLFF
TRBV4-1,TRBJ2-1,CASSQDIGGVGGTYNEQFF
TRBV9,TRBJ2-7,CASSPSVAGYEQYF
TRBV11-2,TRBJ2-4,CASSYTRQGAVIQYF
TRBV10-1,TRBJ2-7,CASSDPGQGHYEQYF